This T cell receptor beta chain appears in the sequencing data of a study of blood T cell repertoires in COVID-19 (dated by TCRdb to about 2020). In terms of the full investigation: The collaborator samples originated in the United States, Italy and Spain and spanned the acute and convalescent phases of COVID-19. The prospective study material was composed of cDNA or gDNA derived from T cells, B-cell-depleted T cells, or PBMCs. Subjects who had been exposed to COVID-19, were actively infected with it, or had recovered from it provided the deeply sampled blood TCRbeta repertoires that made up the dataset. The repertoires were released in a freely available public database meant as a resource for research on the immune response to SARS-CoV-2. Samples came from the ongoing ImmuneRACE study (first 160 participants) plus 1,254 subjects from 6 global collaborators. A de-identified subject ID, COVID-19 status, age in years and sex were almost always included in the sample metadata. HLA class I and class II types, where available, came from metadata supplied by the sample provider rather than from assay-based typing. Overall results and qualifications from the work: Clinical and demographic metadata were provided uncurated, with the amount varying by source and participant.

V ends up 3 bases short and J 7 bases short, with an unmatched junction base count of 14. Spanning cysteine to phenylalanine, the CDR3 consists of 18 amino acids. The kept DNA is CDR3 alone, 54 bases in frame from the first base. CDR1 and CDR2, per the germline V gene (reference sequence), are LNHDA and SQIVND. The immunoSEQ Assay, a bias-controlled multiplex PCR, was used to amplify TCRbeta CDR3 regions from genomic DNA. The paper's processing steps were these. Within the assay, amplification of reference gene primers was used to estimate how many nucleated cells each sample contained. Sequence reads were collapsed and filtered to measure the absolute abundance of every unique TCRbeta CDR3 rearrangement. For each sample, productive Simpson clonality was calculated as the square root of Simpson's diversity index across productive rearrangements. In TCRdb, the immuneACCESS table is reduced to in-frame sequences with V and J assigned. These tables do not hold every clone; where another copy was compared, an unresolved V gene accounts for under half, and the others remain unexplained. That table furnishes V, J and clone size, whereas the DNA furnished D and trimming. This sample gives 400,000 to 450,000 clones in total; about 90% of them show up just once. The top ten hold 0.6% of the sample.

Concerning this clone itself: What this receptor recognizes is not known. No quality values exist for individual bases; no much larger clone is one base distant.

In the prospective study, participants were roughly 18 to 89 years old, resided in about two dozen geographic areas of the United States, and were enrolled through a virtual design. Cohort assignment in the prospective study relied on participant-reported clinical history from a screening survey and a study questionnaire. Recovered participants in ImmuneRACE Cohort 3 were defined as having two consecutive negative NP/OP PCR tests, clearance from a healthcare professional, or resolution of symptoms. Mobile phlebotomists in the prospective study collected whole blood, serum and a nasopharyngeal or oropharyngeal swab from every participant. Participants in the prospective study had the option to provide additional blood draws and questionnaires over a 2-month period. Blood samples from the prospective study were shipped frozen or at room temperature prior to DNA extraction.

This receptor was identified in a man in his late teens or twenties who had recovered from COVID-19. The chain is made from TRBV19 and TRBJ2-1, with 11 bases aligning to TRBD1. The sample comprised PBMCs or T cells enriched from blood (not recorded which). Here is the DNA: TGTGCCAGTAGTATCATTGGTTTCTTGGGACAGGGGGGGAATGAGCAGTTCTTC. It codes for CASSIIGFLGQGGNEQFF.